This TCR beta chain appears in the sequencing data of a study of blood T cells in healthy people across ages. Overall study: For every two T cells, template switching captured about one barcoded beta molecule.

Healthy individuals of Caucasian origin from Russia, aged about 6 to 95, served as donors. General study results and limits: From one million sequenced T cells, diversity estimates were lower bounds. Compared with aged donors, long-lived donors showed fewer expanded clones, suggesting selection.

Notes on this clonotype: The target antigen is unknown.

Primers used in a second PCR of about 7 to 12 cycles were a sample-barcoded 5' primer and a J-beta primer mix. TCRdb fed the 5' RACE reads into MiXCR, producing one record per CDR3 protein. The repertoire holds approximately 730,000 distinct CDR3 sequences, approximately 53% seen once, with about two fifths in the top ten. This clonotype was obtained from a man older than 75 in good health. Source material: blood.

The CDR3 coding sequence is TGCAGTGCTAGAGGTCAAACCTACGAGCAGTACTTC. This translates into CSARGQTYEQYF. The chain carries TRBV20-1 and TRBJ2-7; D is uncertain. The CDR3 totals 12 residues. The germline V and J ends were trimmed by 1 base and 2 bases, with 6 bases remaining between them. Per germline, CDR1 DFQATT and CDR2 SNEGSKA (reference sequence).